Shown below are 2 T cell receptor beta chains from a single sample sequenced in a study of type 1 and type 2 diabetes patients. The PCR template was genomic DNA. Multiplex PCR with 30 forward and 13 reverse primers amplified the TCR beta CDR3. TCRdb re-called the multiplex PCR reads with MiXCR, one entry per CDR3 protein. The profile covers about 270,000 distinct CDR3 sequences, with around 47% appearing a single time and approximately 15% taken by the ten largest. Source material: peripheral blood mononuclear cells (PBMCs). The receptors come from a man aged 18 to 29 with type 2 diabetes.

The chain recombines TRBV12-3 or TRBV12-4 with TRBJ2-1, with 9 nucleotides matching TRBD2. The CDR3 loop spans 18 amino acids. The J segment lost 2 bases and the V segment lost 3 bases, leaving 11 bases of the junction unmatched. Here the CDR3 DNA reads TGTGCCAGCAGTTTTTGGACTGGGCGGGAGGGAACCTACAATGAGCAGTTCTTC. Residues: CASSFWTGREGTYNEQFF.

The chain is built from TRBV28 and TRBJ2-7; D is possibly TRBD2 (5 bases). The V end was cut by 5 bases, the J end by 2 bases, with 13 bases between. The CDR3 has 14 amino acids. Looked up from germline, CDR1 is MDHEN and CDR2 is SYDVKM. The CDR3 bases are TGTGCCAGCAGTCCGACTGGACTTACCTACGAGCAGTACTTC. This sequence encodes CASSPTGLTYEQYF. The whole variable domain, filled in from reference TRBV28 and TRBJ2-7, reads DVKVTQSSRYLVKRTGEKVFLECVQDMDHENMFWYRQDPGLGLRLIYFSYDVKMKEKGDIPEGYSVSREKKERFSLILESASTNQTSMYLCASSPTGLTYEQYFGPGTRLTVT.